Listed here are 25 T cell receptor beta chains from one sample, sequenced in a study of CDR3 diversity in severe acne. MiXCR, run by TCRdb on the PCR reads, gives a single entry per CDR3 protein. The top ten clones hold approximately 10% of a sample with roughly 93,000 distinct CDR3 sequences, approximately 49% of them seen once. The source material was blood. The source is a male donor with severe acne vulgaris.

The CDR3 nucleotides are TGCAGTGCTTACCCCGAGGAAAGAACCTGGGAGACCCAGTACTTC. Its translation is CSAYPEERTWETQYF. The chain is built from TRBV20-1 and TRBJ2-5; D ambiguous. V was trimmed by 5 bases and J by 5 bases, leaving 21 bases between them. The germline CDR1 and CDR2 sequences are DFQATT and SNEGSKA (reference sequence). This CDR3 is built from 15 residues.

This clonotype was seen repeatedly, ten times or more. The chain couples TRBV7-9 to TRBJ1-1; D possibly corresponds to TRBD1 (6 bases). The V end was cut by 1 base, the J end by 1 base, with 7 bases between. The germline gives CDR1 SEHNR, CDR2 FQNEAQ (reference sequence). This CDR3 spans 14 amino acids. DNA of the CDR3: TGTGCCAGCAGCTTAGGGACAGCGAACACTGAAGCTTTCTTT. Translated: CASSLGTANTEAFF.

This clonotype came up many times. This sequence joins TRBV3-1 and TRBJ1-4, with D unclear. Germline V gene lookup returns CDR1 LGHDT and CDR2 YNNKEL (reference sequence). CDR3 length: 18 residues. The V end was cut by 1 base, the J end by 0 bases, with 15 bases between. CDR3 amino acids: CASSQGWEVEATNEKLFF. Here the CDR3 DNA reads TGTGCCAGCAGCCAAGGGTGGGAGGTAGAGGCAACTAATGAAAAACTGTTTTTT.

The chain has TRBV7-2 and TRBJ2-1; possibly TRBD2 for D (6 bases). Germline V lookup: CDR1 SGHTA, CDR2 FQGNSA. The CDR3 runs 16 residues. V was clipped by 5 bases and J by 0 bases, with 14 bases between them. CDR3 in amino acids: CASSPGGGNSYNEQFF. In nucleotides, the CDR3 is TGTGCCAGCAGCCCGGGTGGGGGGAACTCCTACAATGAGCAGTTCTTC.

This clonotype was counted ten times or more. The chain uses TRBV10-2 and TRBJ2-1; TRBD2 matches at 11 bases. There are 14 residues in the CDR3. CDR1 is WSHSY, CDR2 SAAADI, per germline. With V trimmed by 6 bases and J by 4 bases, 2 bases remained unmatched. CDR3 loop: CASRLAGEYNEQFF. CDR3 DNA: TGCGCCAGCAGACTAGCGGGAGAGTACAATGAGCAGTTCTTC.

The genes are TRBV20-1 and TRBJ2-5; 12 bases match TRBD2. Germline CDR1 and CDR2: DFQATT and SNEGSKA (reference sequence). Germline trimming cut 6 bases from V and 2 bases from J; bases unmatched to any gene: 1. CDR3 length equals 13 residues. CDR3: CSAGLAGQETQYF. In DNA form, the CDR3 reads TGCAGTGCCGGACTAGCGGGACAAGAGACCCAGTACTTC.

The table lists this clonotype with many counts. The rearrangement uses TRBV6-2 or TRBV6-3 and TRBJ2-1, with 10 bases lining up with TRBD2. V lost 6 bases to trimming and J lost 3 bases; unmatched junction nucleotides: 5. From germline, CDR1 is MNHEY and CDR2 SVGEGT. This CDR3 comprises 15 residues. For the CDR3, the DNA is TGTGCCAGCAGAGGACTAGCGGCCATCTACAATGAGCAGTTCTTC. Translation gives CASRGLAAIYNEQFF.

The rearrangement joins TRBV7-2 to TRBJ1-1; D remains unclear. There are 16 residues in the CDR3. Trimming left V 5 bases short and J 4 bases short, with 20 bases between. Germline CDR1 SGHTA, CDR2 FQGNSA. CDR3 DNA: TGTGCCAGCAGCGCGCCCAGACTAGCGGGAGCCACTGAAGCTTTCTTT. It translates to CASSAPRLAGATEAFF. Combining the CDR3 with reference TRBV7-2 and TRBJ1-1 gives the whole variable domain GAGVSQSPSNKVTEKGKDVELRCDPISGHTALYWYRQSLGQGLEFLIYFQGNSAPDKSGLPSDRFSAERTGGSVSTLTIQRTQQEDSAVYLCASSAPRLAGATEAFFGQGTRLTVV.

The genes are TRBV15 and TRBJ2-3; D might be TRBD1 (5 bases). V shed 0 bases and J shed 0 bases, with 7 bases lying between them. The CDR3 runs 15 residues. Germline V gene data show CDR1 as LNHNV and CDR2 as YYDKDF (reference sequence). CDR3 nucleotide sequence: TGTGCCACCAGCAGAGACAGGGCTAGCACAGATACGCAGTATTTT. This gives the protein CATSRDRASTDTQYF.

On this clonotype itself: With a much larger clone just one base away, this may be a read error. V gene TRBV29-1 combines with J gene TRBJ2-3; D is ambiguous. Between the trimmed V and J ends, which lost 4 bases and 10 bases, there was a span of 15 bases. This CDR3 region has 12 residues. Germline values: CDR1 SQVTM, CDR2 ANQGSEA. The CDR3 nucleotides are TGCAGCGTTGTGGACGGCGTTGAATCGCAGTATTTT. This encodes CSVVDGVESQYF.

This clonotype occurred many times. V gene TRBV9 combines with J gene TRBJ2-1; D is unresolved. V was trimmed by 0 bases and J by 8 bases, leaving 12 bases between them. CDR1 and CDR2 from the germline V gene are SGDLS and YYNGEE. There are 14 residues in the CDR3. The CDR3 DNA reads as TGTGCCAGCAGCGTAGAGGGATTCGTAGATGAGCAGTTCTTC. Protein: CASSVEGFVDEQFF.

This rearrangement joins TRBV10-3 to TRBJ2-7, with 9 bases aligning to TRBD1. The CDR3 loop spans 16 amino acids. V shed 4 bases, J shed 4 bases, and the junction held 11 bases outside the gene matches. Germline values: CDR1 ENHRY, CDR2 SYGVKD. CDR3 amino acids: CAISGPGTGKMYEQYF. CDR3 DNA sequence: TGTGCCATCAGTGGCCCCGGGACAGGGAAGATGTACGAGCAGTACTTC.

The chain carries TRBV7-7 and TRBJ1-2, with D hard to call. The CDR3 is 12 amino acids. CDR1 is SSHAT and CDR2 is FNYEAQ in the germline V gene (reference sequence). Here the CDR3 reads CAMEGRHYGYTF. The CDR3 DNA follows: TGTGCTATGGAAGGACGCCACTATGGCTACACCTTC.

The chain links TRBV20-1 to TRBJ2-7; 12 bases are a match to TRBD2. This CDR3 is 15 amino acids long. The germline CDR1 and CDR2 sequences are DFQATT and SNEGSKA (reference sequence). Unmatched junction bases numbered 4, after V lost 0 bases and J lost 4 bases. The CDR3 spells CSARDVTSGRYEQYF. DNA of the CDR3: TGCAGTGCTAGAGATGTAACTAGCGGGAGGTACGAGCAGTACTTC.

This clonotype has more than one count but fewer than ten. The chain couples TRBV7-2 to TRBJ2-5; 8 nucleotides align to TRBD2. V was clipped by 5 bases and J by 5 bases; unmatched bases: 13. The CDR3 is 16 amino acids. Germline lookup yields CDR1 SGHTA and CDR2 FQGNSA. The DNA for the CDR3 is TGTGCCAGCAGCCCAGCCCCCGGGAGGGCCTTTGAGACCCAGTACTTC. Its translation: CASSPAPGRAFETQYF.

This clonotype was found many times. The gene calls are TRBV20-1 and TRBJ2-7; D remains ambiguous. The CDR3 extends over 12 amino acids. CDR1 DFQATT and CDR2 SNEGSKA come from the germline V gene (reference sequence). V lost 5 bases to trimming and J lost 0 bases, with 8 bases between them. The CDR3 reads CSALWDSYEQYF. The DNA of the CDR3 is TGCAGTGCTTTGTGGGACTCCTACGAGCAGTACTTC.

The chain employs TRBV11-2 and TRBJ2-1; 9 bases align to TRBD2. The CDR3 totals 15 residues. Germline V CDR1 and CDR2: SGHAT, FQNNGV. Germline trimming cut 5 bases from V and 7 bases from J; bases unmatched to any gene: 9. CDR3 nucleotides: TGTGCCAGCAGCCCCATAGCGGGAGTCTCGAATGAGCAGTTCTTC. Its protein is CASSPIAGVSNEQFF.

In this sample, this clonotype is medium-sized. The chain links TRBV29-1 to TRBJ2-5, with D unresolved. CDR1 and CDR2 from the germline V gene are SQVTM and ANQGSEA. The CDR3 spans 10 residues. Trimming left V 3 bases short and J 5 bases short, with 4 bases between. CDR3 sequence: CSVDMETQYF. CDR3 bases: TGCAGCGTTGACATGGAGACCCAGTACTTC. Drawing the rest from reference TRBV29-1 and TRBJ2-5, the complete variable domain is SAVISQKPSRDICQRGTSLTIQCQVDSQVTMMFWYRQQPGQSLTLIATANQGSEATYESGFVIDKFPISRPNLTFSTLTVSNMSPEDSSIYLCSVDMETQYFGPGTRLLVL.

The V gene is TRBV2, the J gene TRBJ2-1; TRBD2 agrees at 11 bases. V trimming: 6 bases; J trimming: 7 bases; junction bases outside the gene matches: 8. The CDR3 is 15 amino acids. The germline gives CDR1 SNHLY, CDR2 FYNNEI. The CDR3 is CASSGLAGQGNEQFF. CDR3 DNA: TGTGCCAGCAGCGGACTAGCGGGCCAAGGGAATGAGCAGTTCTTC.

In its sample, this clonotype ranks as medium-sized. This chain connects TRBV19 to TRBJ2-3; TRBD1 is a possible D gene (6 bases). The CDR3 spans 13 residues. Trimming took off 7 bases at V and 2 bases at J, with 10 bases between the two ends. Germline CDR1 is LNHDA and CDR2 is SQIVND (reference sequence). As DNA, the CDR3 is TGTGCCAGTAATCGACAGGCCACAGATACGCAGTATTTT. Translating gives CASNRQATDTQYF.

V gene TRBV19 combines with J gene TRBJ1-1, with 7 bases that match TRBD1. Losses at the gene ends were 7 bases for V and 1 base for J; bases not matched to a gene: 9. Germline values: CDR1 LNHDA, CDR2 SQIVND (reference sequence). The CDR3 totals 15 residues. Here the CDR3 DNA reads TGTGCCAGTACCTTACCACAGGGGAAGAACACTGAAGCTTTCTTT. It yields the protein CASTLPQGKNTEAFF.

This chain uses TRBV25-1 with TRBJ1-6; D not certain. The CDR3 consists of 15 residues. Germline V CDR1 and CDR2: MGHDK, SYGVNS. V shed 7 bases and J shed 0 bases, with 10 bases lying between them. The CDR3 DNA reads as TGTGCCAGCACTTCCGATAGCTCCTATAATTCACCCCTCCACTTT. This codes for CASTSDSSYNSPLHF.

V and J are TRBV11-1 and TRBJ2-2, with TRBD2 identical over 9 bases. Trimming took 5 bases from V and 5 from J; bases not matched to a gene: 6. The V gene's germline CDR1 is SGHAT and CDR2 FQDESV (reference sequence). The CDR3 loop spans 15 amino acids. In nucleotides, the CDR3 is TGTGCCAGCAGCCGACCGGGACTAGCAACCGGGGAGCTGTTTTTT. Protein sequence: CASSRPGLATGELFF.

For this clonotype: Germline and junction disagree at one end, which may indicate a read error. This chain joins TRBV4-1 and TRBJ2-2; D is ambiguous. The CDR3 is 15 residues long. Germline V gene sequence: CDR1 MGHRA, CDR2 YSYEKL. CDR3 region: CASSQDNLSTRELFF. The CDR3 coding sequence is TGCGCCAGCAGCCAAGATAATCTTAGCACCAGGGAGCTGTTTTTT.

The table lists this clonotype with many counts. The V call is TRBV20-1, the J call TRBJ1-6; D might be TRBD1 (5 bases). The CDR3 runs to 14 residues. In germline, CDR1 is DFQATT, CDR2 SNEGSKA (reference sequence). V dropped 3 bases and J dropped 7 bases, with 13 bases sitting between them. CDR3 region: CSARDTGRNSPLHF. For the CDR3, the DNA is TGCAGTGCTAGGGACACCGGGAGGAATTCACCCCTCCACTTT.